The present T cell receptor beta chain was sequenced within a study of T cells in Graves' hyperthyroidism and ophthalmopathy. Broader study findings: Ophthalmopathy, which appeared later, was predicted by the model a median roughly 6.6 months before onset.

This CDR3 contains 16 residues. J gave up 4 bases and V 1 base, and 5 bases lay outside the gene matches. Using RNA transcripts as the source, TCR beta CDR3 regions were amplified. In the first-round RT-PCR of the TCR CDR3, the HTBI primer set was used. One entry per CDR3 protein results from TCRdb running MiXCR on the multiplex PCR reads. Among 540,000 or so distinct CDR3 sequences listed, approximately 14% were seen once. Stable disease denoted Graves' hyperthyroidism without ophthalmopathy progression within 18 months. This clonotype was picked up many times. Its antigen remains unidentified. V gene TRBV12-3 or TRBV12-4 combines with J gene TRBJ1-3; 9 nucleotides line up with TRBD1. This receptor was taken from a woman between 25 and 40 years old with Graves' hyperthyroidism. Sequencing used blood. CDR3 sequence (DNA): TGTGCCAGCAGTTTAGGTACAGGGGGCCCGGGAAACACCATATATTTT. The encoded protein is CASSLGTGGPGNTIYF.